These 28 T cell receptor beta chains share one sample of origin, sequenced in a study of blood T cell repertoires in COVID-19. Sequencing used immunoSEQ multiplex PCR; TCRdb keeps in-frame clones, though not all of them. This sample has 85,000 to 100,000 clones; around 84% occur once, and the top ten carry 10% to 15%. Sequencing was carried out using peripheral blood. All receptors come from a woman aged 55-75 years in a cohort sampled during active or convalescent COVID-19.

The chain joins TRBV2 to TRBJ2-3, with 11 bases identical to TRBD2. The germline V gene encodes CDR1 SNHLY and CDR2 FYNNEI. The CDR3 has 16 residues. V lost 3 bases and J lost 7; bases outside the gene matches: 9. The DNA of the CDR3 is TGTGCCAGCAGTGATTCGGTAGCGGGAGGGAAAAATACGCAGTATTTT. This codes for CASSDSVAGGKNTQYF.

The V call is TRBV19, the J call TRBJ1-2; 8 bases map to TRBD1. CDR3 length: 15 amino acids. After removal of 7 bases from V and 4 bases from J, the junction contained 11 bases not matched to a gene. Germline V gives CDR1 LNHDA, CDR2 SQIVND (reference sequence). The CDR3 DNA sequence: TGTGCCAGTATTACCGACGCAGGGGGCGGCTATGGCTACACCTTC. This sequence encodes CASITDAGGGYGYTF.

The chain is built from TRBV4-1 and TRBJ2-3, with TRBD2 identical over 10 bases. This CDR3 has 18 amino acids. After removal of 1 base from V and 5 bases from J, the junction contained 12 bases not matched to a gene. Germline V gives CDR1 MGHRA, CDR2 YSYEKL. CDR3 coding DNA: TGCGCCAGCAGCCAAGCGAGCCGCCTGCCTAGCGGGGGAGATACGCAGTATTTT. It yields the protein CASSQASRLPSGGDTQYF.

This clone appeared many times. This chain connects TRBV2 to TRBJ2-7; 9 positions agree with TRBD1. The CDR3 spans 15 residues. V shed 5 bases and J 6 bases; nucleotides not matched to a gene: 11. The germline V gene has CDR1 SNHLY and CDR2 FYNNEI. The CDR3 here is CASSPGTGISLEQYF. The CDR3, as DNA: TGTGCCAGCAGTCCCGGGACAGGGATTTCCCTCGAGCAGTACTTC.

This clone was seen a single time. The chain is built from TRBV18 and TRBJ2-4; a possible D gene is TRBD2 (5 bases). Germline assignment: CDR1 KGHSH and CDR2 LQKENI. The length of the CDR3 is 16 residues. Trimming cost V 3 bases and J 8 bases, with 20 bases left between them. The CDR3 here is CASSPQTTGFRDIQYF. CDR3 nucleotide sequence: TGTGCCAGCTCACCTCAAACGACGGGGTTTCGAGACATTCAGTACTTC.

The chain couples TRBV5-4 to TRBJ1-4; TRBD1 might be the D (6 bases). Germline CDR1 reads SGHNT; CDR2 reads YYREEE (reference sequence). The CDR3 length is 15 residues. Trimming removed 4 bases from V and 0 bases from J, with 10 bases in between. DNA for the CDR3: TGTGCCAGCAGCATAACAGGGACAACTAATGAAAAACTGTTTTTT. It translates to CASSITGTTNEKLFF. Full variable domain (outside the CDR3, taken from reference TRBV5-4 and TRBJ1-4): ETGVTQSPTHLIKTRGQQVTLRCSSQSGHNTVSWYQQALGQGPQFIFQYYREEENGRGNFPPRFSGLQFPNYSSELNVNALELDDSALYLCASSITGTTNEKLFFGSGTQLSVL.

Points on this clone: In the same sample, other DNA sequences code for this CDR3. V and J are TRBV12-3 or TRBV12-4 and TRBJ1-2, with 7 bases identical to TRBD1. The CDR3 runs 12 residues. V trimming: 6 bases; J trimming: 8 bases; junction bases outside the gene matches: 6. CDR3 DNA sequence: TGTGCCAGCAGAACGCAGGGGGGCGGCTACACCTTC. Translation: CASRTQGGGYTF.

The chain combines TRBV19 with TRBJ2-5; 7 bases are shared with TRBD1. Trimming at V came to 5 bases and at J to 5 bases, leaving 14 bases not matched to a gene. Germline-derived CDR1 and CDR2 are LNHDA and SQIVND (reference sequence). This CDR3 spans 16 amino acids. Written as DNA, the CDR3 is TGTGCCAGTAGTTCGGGTAGAGGGGGCGCGAGGGAGACCCAGTACTTC. This gives the protein CASSSGRGGARETQYF.

A few counts support this clone. The chain joins TRBV7-9 to TRBJ2-1, with 7 bases matching TRBD1. CDR1 and CDR2 from the germline V gene are SEHNR and FQNEAQ (reference sequence). Trimming at V came to 4 bases and at J to 6 bases, leaving 9 bases not matched to a gene. The CDR3 covers 15 residues. CDR3 in amino acids: CASSSPLRQGNEQFF. The CDR3 DNA follows: TGTGCCAGCAGCTCCCCGCTGAGACAGGGCAATGAGCAGTTCTTC. The full variable domain, with the rest looked up from reference TRBV7-9 and TRBJ2-1, is DTGVSQNPRHKITKRGQNVTFRCDPISEHNRLYWYRQTLGQGPEFLTYFQNEAQLEKSRLLSDRFSAERPKGSFSTLEIQRTEQGDSAMYLCASSSPLRQGNEQFFGPGTRLTVL.

The sample holds one count of this clone. The J gene is TRBJ1-2, the V gene TRBV6-5; D is perhaps TRBD1 (5 bases). V lost 6 bases and J 5 bases, leaving 19 bases between the germline ends. CDR3 length: 15 amino acids. Germline V CDR1 and CDR2: MNHEY, SVGAGI. The CDR3 region has the DNA TGTGCCAGCAGGAAGGAGACGGGGGGATCATATGGCTACACCTTC. Amino acid sequence: CASRKETGGSYGYTF.

This clone was counted only a few times. The chain links TRBV11-2 to TRBJ1-2; TRBD1 matches at 7 bases. This CDR3 is built from 13 residues. Germline values: CDR1 SGHAT, CDR2 FQNNGV. V lost 5 bases, J lost 8 bases, and 8 bases stayed unmatched. CDR3 nucleotides: TGTGCCAGCAGCGCAACAGGGGCGGGAGGCTACACCTTC. Translating it yields CASSATGAGGYTF.

This clone was counted between two and nine times. The chain uses TRBV19 and TRBJ1-6; D may be TRBD1 (5 bases). The CDR3 has 13 amino acids. The V gene lost 5 bases and the J gene lost 9 bases, with 11 bases spanning the gap. Germline CDR1 and CDR2: LNHDA and SQIVND (reference sequence). This CDR3 reads CASSGQGGSPLHF. In DNA form, the CDR3 reads TGTGCCAGTAGTGGGCAGGGAGGTTCACCCCTCCACTTT.

This clone was detected many times. This chain joins TRBV4-1 and TRBJ2-7; D unclear. The CDR3 extends over 14 amino acids. V was shortened by 1 base and J by 0 bases, with 7 bases between the two germline ends. Per the germline V gene, CDR1 is MGHRA and CDR2 is YSYEKL. This chain's CDR3 is CASSQVYSSYEQYF. In DNA form, the CDR3 reads TGCGCCAGCAGCCAAGTTTACAGCTCCTACGAGCAGTACTTC.

The chain couples TRBV7-8 to TRBJ1-6; perhaps TRBD1 as D (5 bases). V lost 4 bases and J lost 5, with 15 bases in between. CDR1 is SGHVS, CDR2 FQNEAQ, per germline. CDR3 size: 16 residues. CDR3 protein: CASSYRQFTNNSPLHF. The DNA for the CDR3 is TGTGCCAGCAGCTACCGACAGTTTACAAATAATTCACCCCTCCACTTT.

This chain uses TRBV5-1 with TRBJ2-7; 8 bases fit TRBD2. This CDR3 has 15 residues. CDR1 and CDR2 (germline): SGHRS, YFSETQ. The V segment lost 4 bases and the J segment 5 bases; nucleotides outside the gene matches: 11. CDR3 residues: CASSVTGTRPHEQYF. The CDR3, as DNA: TGCGCCAGCAGCGTAACCGGGACTAGGCCTCACGAGCAGTACTTC.

The chain carries TRBV3-1 (or the pseudogene TRBV3-2) and TRBJ2-7, with 7 bases that match TRBD1. This CDR3 contains 12 residues. The germline V gene has CDR1 LGHDT and CDR2 YNNKEL (reference sequence). V gave up 6 bases and J gave up 6 bases; unmatched junction bases: 5. The CDR3 spells CASRLGGGEQYF. CDR3 nucleotide sequence: TGTGCCAGCAGACTAGGGGGCGGCGAGCAGTACTTC.

In this sample, this clone turned up a few times. V is TRBV18 and J is TRBJ1-2; weak D call: TRBD1 (5 bases). Deletions cut 1 base from V and 4 bases from J, with 13 bases between. This CDR3 comprises 15 residues. The germline V gene encodes CDR1 KGHSH and CDR2 LQKENI. CDR3 DNA: TGTGCCAGCTCACCACTCAAAGCAGGGTCCTATGGCTACACCTTC. It specifies CASSPLKAGSYGYTF. The full variable domain, completed using reference TRBV18 and TRBJ1-2, is NAGVMQNPRHLVRRRGQEARLRCSPMKGHSHVYWYRQLPEEGLKFMVYLQKENIIDESGMPKERFSAEFPKEGPSILRIQQVVRGDSAAYFCASSPLKAGSYGYTFGSGTRLTVV.

This chain joins TRBV6-5 and TRBJ1-1; perhaps TRBD1 as D (5 bases). From germline, CDR1 is MNHEY and CDR2 SVGAGI. Trimming removed 7 bases at V and 3 bases at J, with 15 bases between. The CDR3 is 14 residues long. CDR3 protein: CASTIAGGDTEAFF. In nucleotides, the CDR3 is TGTGCCAGCACCATAGCGGGAGGGGACACTGAAGCTTTCTTT.

The V gene is TRBV30, the J gene TRBJ1-2; TRBD1 agrees at 10 bases. Germline V gives CDR1 GTSNPN, CDR2 SVGIG (reference sequence). The junction had 7 bases not matched to a gene; V was cut back by 7 bases and J by 5 bases. The CDR3 has 13 amino acids. The CDR3 region is CALPPGQGYGYTF. DNA for the CDR3: TGTGCCTTACCCCCGGGACAGGGGTATGGCTACACCTTC.

The chain joins TRBV29-1 to TRBJ2-3; 11 bases are shared with TRBD2. The V and J ends lost 4 bases and 0 bases, in that order; junction bases with no gene match: 3. This CDR3 is built from 15 residues. Germline V gene sequence: CDR1 SQVTM, CDR2 ANQGSEA. CDR3 loop: CSVGTSGHSTDTQYF. The DNA for the CDR3 is TGCAGCGTTGGGACTAGCGGGCATAGCACAGATACGCAGTATTTT.

The chain recombines TRBV5-1 with TRBJ1-1; D gene ambiguous. CDR1 is SGHRS and CDR2 is YFSETQ in the germline V gene. The V end lost 0 bases, the J end lost 3 bases, and 12 bases lay between the germline ends. The CDR3 is 15 residues long. CDR3 bases: TGCGCCAGCAGCTTGGAACCCGGTACGGACACTGAAGCTTTCTTT. It codes for CASSLEPGTDTEAFF. Filled out from reference TRBV5-1 and TRBJ1-1, the complete variable domain reads KAGVTQTPRYLIKTRGQQVTLSCSPISGHRSVSWYQQTPGQGLQFLFEYFSETQRNKGNFPGRFSGRQFSNSRSEMNVSTLELGDSALYLCASSLEPGTDTEAFFGQGTRLTVV.

V and J are TRBV18 and TRBJ2-7; TRBD1 agrees at 7 bases. The trim removed 2 bases at V and 2 bases at J, leaving 9 bases unmatched. The germline gives CDR1 KGHSH, CDR2 LQKENI. This CDR3 comprises 16 residues. CDR3 amino acids: CASSPNRAGGTYEQYF. The CDR3 nucleotides read TGTGCCAGCTCACCAAATCGGGCAGGGGGAACCTACGAGCAGTACTTC.

The chain links TRBV6-2 or TRBV6-3 to TRBJ2-7, with 7 bases aligning to TRBD2. J gave up 2 bases and V 5 bases, and 9 bases lay outside the gene matches. CDR1 and CDR2 (germline): MNHEY, SVGEGT. The CDR3 runs to 15 residues. CDR3 sequence: CASSVLGRETYEQYF. The CDR3 DNA reads as TGTGCCAGCAGTGTTCTAGGGCGGGAGACCTACGAGCAGTACTTC.

The gene calls are TRBV24-1 and TRBJ1-4; TRBD1 might be the D (5 bases). The germline CDR1 and CDR2 sequences are KGHDR and SFDVKD. The CDR3 has 16 residues. V shed 5 bases and J shed 5 bases, with 17 bases lying between them. The CDR3 DNA reads as TGTGCCACCAGTGTAGGGCCTGGGGGAGGGAATGAAAAACTGTTTTTT. It is translated as CATSVGPGGGNEKLFF.

The gene calls are TRBV7-3 and TRBJ2-7, with TRBD2 identical over 8 bases. The ends lost 0 bases at V and 6 bases at J; junction bases unmatched: 13. Germline assignment: CDR1 SGHTA and CDR2 FQGTGA. The CDR3 has 17 residues. The CDR3: CASSLTPLPAGVREQYF. The CDR3 DNA reads as TGTGCCAGCAGCTTAACCCCTCTGCCAGCGGGGGTGCGCGAGCAGTACTTC.

This clone appeared once. The V call is TRBV9, the J call TRBJ2-3; 8 bases align to TRBD2. The CDR3 is 15 amino acids. V lost 0 bases, J lost 5 bases, and 5 bases stayed unmatched. Germline lookup yields CDR1 SGDLS and CDR2 YYNGEE. The CDR3 DNA sequence: TGTGCCAGCAGCGTAGGTGCGGGGGGAATAGATACGCAGTATTTT. It codes for CASSVGAGGIDTQYF.

The chain recombines TRBV28 with TRBJ1-1; D is uncertain. The CDR3 contains 14 residues. The ends were cut back, 6 bases at V and 4 bases at J, with 15 bases in the middle. Germline V CDR1 and CDR2: MDHEN, SYDVKM. Written as DNA, the CDR3 is TGTGCCAGCAGGTCCCGGTCTTATGGCACTGAAGCTTTCTTT. Translated: CASRSRSYGTEAFF. Using reference TRBV28 and TRBJ1-1 for the parts outside the CDR3, the full variable domain is DVKVTQSSRYLVKRTGEKVFLECVQDMDHENMFWYRQDPGLGLRLIYFSYDVKMKEKGDIPEGYSVSREKKERFSLILESASTNQTSMYLCASRSRSYGTEAFFGQGTRLTVV.

V gene TRBV9 combines with J gene TRBJ2-3; 8 bases are shared with TRBD2. Trimming took 0 bases from V and 2 from J; bases not matched to a gene: 8. Germline loops: CDR1 SGDLS, CDR2 YYNGEE. The CDR3 totals 17 residues. The CDR3 DNA reads as TGTGCCAGCAGCGTAGGGGCGGGGCGGGAGGCCACAGATACGCAGTATTTT. It yields the protein CASSVGAGREATDTQYF.